These T cell receptor beta chains were read from a single sample in a study of patients and donors after allogeneic stem cell transplantation. TCRdb re-analysed the RT-PCR reads in MiXCR, keeping a single row per CDR3 protein. This table holds 800,000 to 1,000,000 distinct CDR3 sequences, roughly 18% found once. The source material was blood, either unsorted or a sorted T cell fraction (not recorded which). These receptors came from a human donor who was either an allogeneic HSCT recipient or a stem cell or donor lymphocyte infusion donor (not recorded which). It is not recorded whose cells these are; they may come from a transplant donor. CDR3s include the opening cysteine and the closing phenylalanine or tryptophan. D genes are given only for firm matches. Only some rows state a clone size, as once, few, many or a class for expanded clones.

>TRBJ1-1|few|TRBV11-2|.
TGTGCCAGCAGTCCAACCCGGTCGAACACTGAAGCTTTCTTT
CASSPTRSNTEAFF
>TRBJ1-6|.|TRBV10-3|.
TGTGCCATCAGCAACGACATGGGAGGCTATAATTCACCCCTCCACTTT
CAISNDMGGYNSPLHF
>TRBJ2-1|.|TRBV10-3|TRBD2
TGTGCCATCAGTGACCTAGCGGGAGATGAGCAGTTCTTC
CAISDLAGDEQFF
>TRBJ2-2|few|TRBV7-2|.
TGTGCCAGCAGCTTAGACACAGCAGCGAACACCGGGGAGCTGTTTTTT
CASSLDTAANTGELFF
>TRBJ1-5|few|TRBV7-2|TRBD1
TGTGCCAGCAGCTTAGTTGTGCAGGGGGCCAATCAGCCCCAGCATTTT
CASSLVVQGANQPQHF
>TRBJ1-1|few|TRBV20-1|.
TGCAGTGCTCTGACAGAGAACACTGAAGCTTTCTTT
CSALTENTEAFF
>TRBJ2-7|.|TRBV6-2/TRBV6-3|TRBD1
TGTGCCAGCAGTCCCCGGGACAGGGGGATCTACGAGCAGTACTTC
CASSPRDRGIYEQYF
>TRBJ2-5|.|TRBV7-9|.
TGTGCCAGCAGCTCCATTCCGGACCGCCAAGAGACCCAGTACTTC
CASSSIPDRQETQYF
>TRBJ1-1|.|TRBV12-3/TRBV12-4|.
TGTGCCAGCAGTTTACGGTCAGTTGAAGCTTTCTTT
CASSLRSVEAFF
>TRBJ2-4|few|TRBV4-2|.
TGTGCCAGCACCGCTGAGGCAGCCAAAAACATTCAGTACTTC
CASTAEAAKNIQYF
>TRBJ2-1|few|TRBV11-1|.
TGTGCCAGCAGCTTTACAGGGCCGATCACCTACAATGAGCAGTTCTTC
CASSFTGPITYNEQFF
>TRBJ1-1|.|TRBV15|TRBD1
TGTGCCACCAGCAGTGTCAGGACAGGGTCTCATCGCACTGAAGCTTTCTTT
CATSSVRTGSHRTEAFF
>TRBJ2-5|.|TRBV9|TRBD1
TGTGCCAGCAGTATCCAGGGGGCTGGAGGGGAGACCCAGTACTTC
CASSIQGAGGETQYF
>TRBJ1-5|many|TRBV2|.
TGTGCCAGCAGTGAAGAGCTCGAGCAGCCCCAGCATTTT
CASSEELEQPQHF
>TRBJ2-5|few|TRBV5-1|.
TGCGCCAGCAGCTTGGAATCGCGGGTATACCAAGAGACCCAGTACTTC
CASSLESRVYQETQYF
>TRBJ2-1|.|TRBV7-2|TRBD1
TGTGCCAGCAGCTTATTGGGACAGGGGGCCGTAAATGAGCAGTTCTTC
CASSLLGQGAVNEQFF
>TRBJ1-4|.|TRBV25-1|.
TGTGCCAGCAGTGAATACACGGCAGGCCGAAGCAATGAAAAACTGTTTTTT
CASSEYTAGRSNEKLFF
>TRBJ2-2|few|TRBV12-3/TRBV12-4|TRBD1
TGTGCCAGCAGTTTGACAGGGGAAAGAACCGGGGAGCTGTTTTTT
CASSLTGERTGELFF
>TRBJ1-6|few|TRBV6-1|TRBD1
TGTGCCAGCAGGATAGGACAGGGGTGGAATTCACCCCTCCACTTT
CASRIGQGWNSPLHF
>TRBJ1-2|.|TRBV12-3/TRBV12-4|.
TGTGCCAGCAGTTACCCCGGCCGGGTTAGCGGCTACACCTTC
CASSYPGRVSGYTF
>TRBJ1-3|once|TRBV12-3/TRBV12-4|.
TGTGCCAGCGGGTTTACCCGGTATTTT
CASGFTRYF
>TRBJ2-7|few|TRBV15|.
TGTGCCACCAGCGTCAGAGTGGGCTACGAGCAGTACTTC
CATSVRVGYEQYF
>TRBJ2-2|few|TRBV4-1|TRBD2
TGCGCCAGCCAAGGACTAGCGGGAGTTTCCACCGGGGAGCTGTTTTTT
CASQGLAGVSTGELFF
>TRBJ2-1|many|TRBV7-8|.
TGTGCCAGCAGCTTACCCAGAGGGAGTTCGAATGAGCAGTTCTTC
CASSLPRGSSNEQFF
>TRBJ1-1|.|TRBV10-3|.
TGTGCCATCAGTGGAGCAGGGACAACTTTCTTT
CAISGAGTTFF
>TRBJ1-1|.|TRBV20-1|TRBD1
TGCAGTGCTAGAAGTTCCCGGGACAGCGAAGCTTTCTTT
CSARSSRDSEAFF
>TRBJ2-7|once|TRBV7-2|.
TGTGCCAGCAGCTTACAGGCAGGATACTACGAGCAGTACTTC
CASSLQAGYYEQYF